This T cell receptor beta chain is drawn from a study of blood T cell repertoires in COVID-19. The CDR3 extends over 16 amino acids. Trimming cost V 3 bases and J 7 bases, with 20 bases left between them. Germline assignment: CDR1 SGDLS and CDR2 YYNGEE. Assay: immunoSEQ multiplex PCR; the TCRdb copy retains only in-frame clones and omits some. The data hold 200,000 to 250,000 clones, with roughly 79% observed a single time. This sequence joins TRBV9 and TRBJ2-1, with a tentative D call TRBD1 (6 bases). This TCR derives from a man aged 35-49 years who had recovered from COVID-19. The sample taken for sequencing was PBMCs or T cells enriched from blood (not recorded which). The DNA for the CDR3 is TGTGCCAGCAGCGCTCCCCGAGGGGGATTATGGAATGAGCAGTTCTTC. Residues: CASSAPRGGLWNEQFF.